This TCR beta chain emerged from a study of blood T cell repertoires in COVID-19. Measured with immunoSEQ multiplex PCR; TCRdb has only the in-frame clones, and not every one. This sample has under 250,000 clones, with 80% found just once. The CDR3 loop spans 11 amino acids. Between the trimmed V and J ends, which lost 3 bases and 11 bases, there was a span of 12 bases. The V gene's germline CDR1 is DFQATT and CDR2 SNEGSKA (reference sequence). Specimen: peripheral blood. This sequence joins TRBV20-1 and TRBJ2-3, with a tentative D call TRBD2 (5 bases). The source is a woman in her 70s with acute or convalescent COVID-19. The CDR3 coding sequence is TGCAGTGCTAGTCGAGGGCCCGGGCAGTATTTT. As protein: CSASRGPGQYF.